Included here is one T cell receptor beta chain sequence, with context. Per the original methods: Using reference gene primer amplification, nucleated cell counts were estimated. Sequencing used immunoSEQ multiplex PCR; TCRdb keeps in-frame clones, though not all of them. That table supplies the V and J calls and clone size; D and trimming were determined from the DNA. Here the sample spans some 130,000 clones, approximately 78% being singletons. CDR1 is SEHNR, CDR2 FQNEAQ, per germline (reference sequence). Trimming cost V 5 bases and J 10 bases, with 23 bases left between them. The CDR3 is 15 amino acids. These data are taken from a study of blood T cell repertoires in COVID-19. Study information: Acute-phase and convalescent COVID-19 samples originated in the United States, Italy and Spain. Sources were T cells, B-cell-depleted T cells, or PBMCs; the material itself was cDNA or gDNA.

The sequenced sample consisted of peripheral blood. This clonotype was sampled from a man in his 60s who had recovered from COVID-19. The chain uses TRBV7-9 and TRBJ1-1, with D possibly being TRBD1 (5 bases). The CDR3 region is CASSPPSTDILGAFF. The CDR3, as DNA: TGTGCCAGCAGCCCCCCGAGTACGGACATACTCGGAGCTTTCTTT.